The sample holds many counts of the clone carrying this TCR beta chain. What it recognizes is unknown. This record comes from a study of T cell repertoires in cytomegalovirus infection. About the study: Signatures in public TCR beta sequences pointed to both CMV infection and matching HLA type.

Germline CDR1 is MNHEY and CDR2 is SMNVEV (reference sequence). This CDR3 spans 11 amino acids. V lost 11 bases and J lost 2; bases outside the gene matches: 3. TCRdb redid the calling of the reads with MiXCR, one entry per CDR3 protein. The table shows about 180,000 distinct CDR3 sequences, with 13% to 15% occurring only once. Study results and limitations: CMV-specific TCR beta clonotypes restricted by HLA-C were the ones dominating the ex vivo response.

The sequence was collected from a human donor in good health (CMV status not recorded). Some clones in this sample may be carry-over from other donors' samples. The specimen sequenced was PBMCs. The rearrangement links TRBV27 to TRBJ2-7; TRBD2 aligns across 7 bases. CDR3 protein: CAVGGTYEQYF. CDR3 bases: TGTGCCGTGGGAGGGACCTACGAGCAGTACTTC.